The rows below give T cell receptor beta chains drawn from one sample of a study of blood T cell repertoires in COVID-19. Method: immunoSEQ multiplex PCR; TCRdb's copy keeps in-frame clones and lacks some. The profile shows 300,000 or so clones, roughly nine tenths of them singletons. The sample consisted of PBMCs or T cells enriched from blood (not recorded which). The source is a woman aged 30 to 39 who had recovered from COVID-19. Both conserved end residues are part of each CDR3. D genes are given only for firm matches. The listing skips clone size in some rows; elsewhere it reads once, few, many or a size class.

d_gene,v_gene,j_gene,abundance,CDR3aa,CDR3nt
NA,TRBV28,TRBJ2-1,NA,CASSLGLAYEQFF,TGTGCCAGCAGTTTAGGGTTAGCCTATGAGCAGTTCTTC
TRBD1,TRBV19,TRBJ1-5,NA,CASSIRDRGIFGQPQHF,TGTGCCAGTAGTATCCGGGACAGGGGGATTTTCGGTCAGCCCCAGCATTTT
NA,TRBV10-1,TRBJ1-2,NA,CASSPSGNYGYTF,TGCGCCAGCAGTCCCTCAGGGAACTATGGCTACACCTTC
TRBD1,TRBV5-1,TRBJ1-4,NA,CASSLDGTGGEKLFF,TGCGCCAGCAGCTTGGACGGGACAGGGGGTGAAAAACTGTTTTTT
TRBD1,TRBV2,TRBJ1-1,few,CASRPGTGGTEAFF,TGTGCCAGCAGGCCCGGGACAGGGGGCACTGAAGCTTTCTTT
TRBD1,TRBV7-8,TRBJ1-4,once,CASSLRGTGVVSNEKLFF,TGTGCCAGCAGCTTAAGAGGGACAGGGGTCGTGTCTAATGAAAAACTGTTTTTT
NA,TRBV7-9,TRBJ1-5,NA,CASSLLGGSNQPQHF,TGTGCCAGCAGCTTACTCGGGGGAAGCAATCAGCCCCAGCATTTT
NA,TRBV2,TRBJ2-5,NA,CASKPLASQETQYF,TGTGCCAGCAAGCCCCTAGCGTCACAAGAGACCCAGTACTTC
NA,TRBV12-3/TRBV12-4,TRBJ1-2,NA,CASSFGRGYGYTF,TGTGCCAGCAGTTTCGGGCGGGGCTATGGCTACACCTTC
NA,TRBV29-1,TRBJ2-1,NA,CSVGGMGYNEQFF,TGCAGCGTGGGAGGAATGGGGTACAATGAGCAGTTCTTC
NA,TRBV10-3,TRBJ2-1,NA,CAISALAGVGEQFF,TGTGCCATCAGTGCGCTAGCAGGAGTAGGAGAGCAGTTCTTC
NA,TRBV5-6,TRBJ1-1,NA,CASSFYGTRLLNTEAFF,TGTGCCAGCAGCTTTTACGGGACAAGACTTCTCAACACTGAAGCTTTCTTT
NA,TRBV7-9,TRBJ1-2,few,CASSSQGQSNYGYTF,TGTGCCAGCAGCTCCCAGGGGCAGTCTAACTATGGCTACACCTTC
TRBD2,TRBV29-1,TRBJ2-7,NA,CSVGLAGRYEQYF,TGCAGCGTTGGACTAGCGGGGAGGTACGAGCAGTACTTC
NA,TRBV2,TRBJ1-1,NA,CASSEGYRASEAFF,TGTGCCAGCAGTGAAGGGTACAGGGCTAGTGAAGCTTTCTTT
NA,TRBV27,TRBJ1-1,NA,CASSLSRLRNTEAFF,TGTGCCAGCAGTTTATCCCGGTTAAGGAACACTGAAGCTTTCTTT
NA,TRBV20-1,TRBJ1-1,NA,CSASWFGGTEAFF,TGCAGTGCTAGTTGGTTCGGAGGCACTGAAGCTTTCTTT
TRBD1,TRBV7-9,TRBJ1-6,NA,CASSLPGGTASYNSPLHF,TGTGCCAGCAGCTTACCAGGGGGCACGGCCTCCTATAATTCACCCCTCCACTTT
TRBD1,TRBV5-4,TRBJ1-4,NA,CASSGTGPTNEKLFF,TGTGCCAGCAGCGGGACAGGGCCAACTAATGAAAAACTGTTTTTT
TRBD1,TRBV5-1,TRBJ2-3,NA,CASSLTGGVETDTQYF,TGCGCCAGCAGCTTAACAGGGGGCGTTGAAACAGATACGCAGTATTTT
NA,TRBV21-1,TRBJ1-6,NA,CASIRGRQLPNSPLHF,TGTGCCAGCATCAGAGGCCGCCAGCTCCCCAATTCACCCCTCCACTTT
NA,TRBV29-1,TRBJ1-3,NA,CSVAGAAVGNTIYF,TGCAGCGTTGCAGGGGCAGCGGTTGGAAACACCATATATTTT
TRBD1,TRBV6-6,TRBJ1-2,NA,CASSPPGQPATSYGYTF,TGTGCCAGCAGTCCCCCGGGACAGCCCGCAACCTCCTATGGCTACACCTTC
TRBD1,TRBV28,TRBJ2-7,NA,CASSLFQGARDEQYF,TGTGCCAGCAGTTTATTCCAGGGGGCGAGGGACGAGCAGTACTTC
TRBD1,TRBV10-1,TRBJ1-5,NA,CASSETGGINQPQHF,TGCGCCAGCAGTGAGACAGGGGGGATCAATCAGCCCCAGCATTTT
NA,TRBV7-6,TRBJ2-5,NA,CASSSQETQYF,TGTGCCAGCAGCTCGCAAGAGACCCAGTACTTC
TRBD2,TRBV9,TRBJ2-1,NA,CASSVDSGGYNEQFF,TGTGCCAGCAGCGTAGATTCGGGGGGATACAATGAGCAGTTCTTC
NA,TRBV7-9,TRBJ2-1,NA,CASSPIGGDEQFF,TGTGCCAGCAGCCCGATAGGGGGAGATGAGCAGTTCTTC
NA,TRBV7-8,TRBJ2-5,NA,CASSFLDWQETQYF,TGTGCCAGCAGCTTTTTAGATTGGCAAGAGACCCAGTACTTC
TRBD1,TRBV7-2,TRBJ1-2,NA,CASSLVKGANYGYTF,TGTGCCAGCAGCTTAGTAAAGGGGGCGAACTATGGCTACACCTTC
NA,TRBV4-1,TRBJ1-2,NA,CASSQDADSLYGYTF,TGCGCCAGCAGCCAAGATGCGGACAGTCTCTATGGCTACACCTTC
TRBD1,TRBV19,TRBJ1-1,NA,CASSRSGTASGRYTEAFF,TGTGCCAGTAGTAGATCCGGGACAGCAAGTGGTCGGTACACTGAAGCTTTCTTT
TRBD2,TRBV19,TRBJ2-1,NA,CASNPRLAGAYNEQFF,TGTGCCAGTAATCCCAGACTAGCGGGGGCCTACAATGAGCAGTTCTTC
TRBD2,TRBV9,TRBJ2-7,NA,CASSGSGGIYEQYF,TGTGCCAGCAGCGGTAGCGGGGGGATCTACGAGCAGTACTTC
TRBD1,TRBV7-6,TRBJ2-7,NA,CASSLGGQGRYEQYF,TGTGCCAGCAGCTTAGGGGGACAGGGGAGGTACGAGCAGTACTTC
TRBD2,TRBV5-4,TRBJ2-7,NA,CASSSRGGELEQYF,TGTGCCAGCAGCTCCCGGGGGGGGGAGCTTGAGCAGTACTTC
TRBD1,TRBV13,TRBJ1-2,NA,CASRRTGGLGYTF,TGTGCCAGCCGAAGGACAGGGGGTTTAGGCTACACCTTC
TRBD1,TRBV19,TRBJ2-7,NA,CASSILGTGDYEQYF,TGTGCCAGTAGTATTCTCGGGACAGGGGACTACGAGCAGTACTTC
TRBD2,TRBV20-1,TRBJ2-5,NA,CSASGTSGGAGQETQYF,TGCAGTGCTAGTGGGACTAGCGGGGGGGCCGGGCAAGAGACCCAGTACTTC
NA,TRBV7-8,TRBJ1-1,NA,CASSESRGYSEAFF,TGTGCCAGCAGCGAGAGCCGGGGATACTCTGAAGCTTTCTTT
NA,TRBV7-2,TRBJ1-1,NA,CASSPIPGQNTEAFF,TGTGCCAGCAGCCCAATACCGGGACAGAACACTGAAGCTTTCTTT
NA,TRBV10-2,TRBJ2-7,NA,CASSEYINEQYF,TGCGCCAGCAGTGAGTACATTAACGAGCAGTACTTC
NA,TRBV11-2,TRBJ1-1,NA,CASSLGREAEAFF,TGTGCCAGCAGCTTAGGCAGGGAAGCTGAAGCTTTCTTT
TRBD2,TRBV6-6,TRBJ2-7,NA,CASSYSGLAGREQYF,TGTGCCAGCAGTTACTCGGGACTAGCGGGGCGGGAGCAGTACTTC
NA,TRBV7-2,TRBJ1-5,NA,CASSPGGRNQPQHF,TGTGCCAGCAGCCCAGGAGGGCGCAATCAGCCCCAGCATTTT
NA,TRBV7-8,TRBJ1-3,NA,CASSLGELGRGNTIYF,TGTGCCAGCAGCTTAGGGGAACTGGGGAGGGGAAACACCATATATTTT
NA,TRBV7-9,TRBJ2-2,NA,CASSSPSGENTGELFF,TGTGCCAGCAGCTCCCCCTCTGGAGAGAACACCGGGGAGCTGTTTTTT
NA,TRBV7-9,TRBJ1-4,NA,CASSLALGAANEKLFF,TGTGCCAGCAGCTTAGCGCTGGGGGCGGCTAATGAAAAACTGTTTTTT
TRBD1,TRBV2,TRBJ1-2,once,CASGQGIDYGYTF,TGTGCCAGCGGACAGGGAATAGACTATGGCTACACCTTC
NA,TRBV7-8,TRBJ1-5,NA,CASSADTPTYQPQHF,TGTGCCAGCAGCGCAGACACTCCAACCTATCAGCCCCAGCATTTT
TRBD2,TRBV7-2,TRBJ2-2,NA,CASSLRGGNTGELFF,TGTGCCAGCAGCTTGCGGGGGGGAAACACCGGGGAGCTGTTTTTT
NA,TRBV3-1/TRBV3-2,TRBJ2-3,NA,CASSVQGTDTQYF,TGTGCCAGCAGCGTACAGGGTACAGATACGCAGTATTTT
NA,TRBV10-3,TRBJ2-5,NA,CAISESGKGETQYF,TGTGCCATCAGTGAATCAGGGAAAGGGGAGACCCAGTACTTC